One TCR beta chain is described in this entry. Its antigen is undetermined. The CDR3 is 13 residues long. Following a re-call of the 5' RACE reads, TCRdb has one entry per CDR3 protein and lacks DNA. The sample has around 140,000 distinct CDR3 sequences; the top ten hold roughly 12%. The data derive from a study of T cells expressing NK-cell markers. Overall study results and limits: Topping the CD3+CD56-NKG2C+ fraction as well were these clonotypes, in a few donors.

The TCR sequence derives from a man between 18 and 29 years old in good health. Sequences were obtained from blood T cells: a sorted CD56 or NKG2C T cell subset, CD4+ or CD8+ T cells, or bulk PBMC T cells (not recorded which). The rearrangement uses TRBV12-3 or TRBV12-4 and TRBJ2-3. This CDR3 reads CASSLAGSDTQYF.